These T cell receptor beta chains were read from a single sample in a study of blood T cell repertoires in COVID-19. The repertoire was sequenced with immunoSEQ multiplex PCR; TCRdb's copy has only in-frame clones and lacks some. The sample includes about 100,000 clones, around 79% of them seen just once. Input material: peripheral blood. These receptors were collected from a man aged 65 to 79 with active or convalescent COVID-19. Each CDR3 is given with its conserved first and last residue. Fields, in order: J gene, clone size, D gene, V gene, CDR3 protein, CDR3 DNA. The D gene is left open where the match is weak. For some rows the clone size is stated as once, few or many, or as a class when expanded; others skip it.

TRBJ2-7,NA,NA,TRBV7-2,CASSLDRATRYEQYF,TGTGCCAGCAGCTTAGATCGAGCGACCCGCTACGAGCAGTACTTC
TRBJ1-2,NA,TRBD1,TRBV28,CASSLLGTGFYGYTF,TGTGCCAGCAGTCTCCTAGGGACAGGGTTCTATGGCTACACCTTC
TRBJ1-1,once,TRBD1,TRBV27,CASSFHRGPMNTEAFF,TGTGCCAGCAGTTTCCACAGGGGGCCTATGAACACTGAAGCTTTCTTT
TRBJ1-4,NA,NA,TRBV2,CASSVAAGDSGEKLFF,TGTGCCAGCAGTGTGGCGGCAGGGGATAGTGGGGAAAAACTGTTTTTT
TRBJ1-2,NA,NA,TRBV2,CASSAPQGQSGGYTF,TGTGCCAGCAGTGCACCACAGGGCCAGAGTGGGGGCTACACCTTC
TRBJ2-3,NA,TRBD2,TRBV6-1,CASSESLAGSTDTQYF,TGTGCCAGCAGTGAATCCCTAGCGGGAAGCACAGATACGCAGTATTTT
TRBJ2-2,few,TRBD2,TRBV7-6,CASSVLAGGNTGELFF,TGTGCCAGCAGCGTCTTAGCGGGGGGTAACACCGGGGAGCTGTTTTTT
TRBJ2-5,NA,NA,TRBV6-5,CASSYRPRERGETQYF,TGTGCCAGCAGTTACAGGCCCCGGGAACGGGGAGAGACCCAGTACTTC
TRBJ2-7,NA,TRBD2,TRBV6-1,CASSESLSSGSYEQYF,TGTGCCAGCAGTGAAAGTTTGTCTAGCGGGAGTTACGAGCAGTACTTC
TRBJ2-7,NA,TRBD1,TRBV6-5,CASTESGTGGHEQYF,TGTGCCAGCACCGAGTCCGGGACAGGGGGCCACGAGCAGTACTTC
TRBJ1-5,NA,NA,TRBV28,CASSLSQGTGGNQPQHF,TGTGCCAGCAGTTTAAGCCAGGGGACGGGGGGGAATCAGCCCCAGCATTTT
TRBJ1-2,NA,TRBD1,TRBV5-1,CASSEGQGYGYTF,TGCGCCAGCAGCGAAGGACAGGGCTATGGCTACACCTTC
TRBJ1-4,medium-sized,NA,TRBV28,CASQGRGEKLFF,TGTGCCAGCCAGGGACGGGGGGAAAAACTGTTTTTT
TRBJ2-1,once,NA,TRBV5-1,CASSLDGSYNEQFF,TGCGCCAGCAGCTTGGACGGTTCCTACAATGAGCAGTTCTTC
TRBJ2-7,NA,TRBD2,TRBV5-1,CASSLGLAGRGEQYF,TGCGCCAGCAGCTTAGGACTAGCGGGAAGAGGCGAGCAGTACTTC
TRBJ1-2,NA,TRBD1,TRBV12-3/TRBV12-4,CASSSDRGGGYTF,TGTGCCAGCAGCTCGGACAGGGGAGGGGGCTACACCTTC
TRBJ2-3,NA,NA,TRBV15,CATSRVEDTQYF,TGTGCCACCAGCAGAGTTGAGGATACGCAGTATTTT
TRBJ1-5,NA,NA,TRBV19,CASTNQEVQPQHF,TGTGCCAGTACCAATCAAGAGGTTCAGCCCCAGCATTTT
TRBJ1-2,once,NA,TRBV28,CASSDYTPSNYGYTF,TGTGCCAGCAGCGACTACACACCATCAAACTATGGCTACACCTTC
TRBJ2-3,NA,TRBD1,TRBV7-3,CASSFGQATDTQYF,TGTGCCAGCAGCTTTGGACAGGCCACAGATACGCAGTATTTT